This entry lists 29 T cell receptor beta chains sequenced from one sample in a study of blood T cell repertoires in COVID-19. The protocol was immunoSEQ multiplex PCR, while the TCRdb copy is restricted to in-frame clones and leaves out a portion. There are fewer than 400,000 clones in the sample; about 86% occur only once, and around 10% lies in the top ten. Sample: PBMCs or T cells enriched from blood (not recorded which). These receptors all come from a woman aged 50 to 60 who had recovered from COVID-19.

The chain joins TRBV7-2 to TRBJ2-3; 10 nucleotides align to TRBD1. Germline CDR1 and CDR2: SGHTA and FQGNSA. J lost 4 bases, V lost 6 bases, and 13 bases had no gene match. The CDR3 covers 17 residues. The DNA of the CDR3 is TGTGCCAGCAGTCGGGAACGGGACAGGGGAAATCCAGATACGCAGTATTTT. Translated: CASSRERDRGNPDTQYF. Full variable domain (rest looked up from reference TRBV7-2 and TRBJ2-3): GAGVSQSPSNKVTEKGKDVELRCDPISGHTALYWYRQSLGQGLEFLIYFQGNSAPDKSGLPSDRFSAERTGGSVSTLTIQRTQQEDSAVYLCASSRERDRGNPDTQYFGPGTRLTVL.

The rearrangement joins TRBV13 to TRBJ2-5, with 8 bases identical to TRBD1. Germline loops: CDR1 PRHDT, CDR2 FYEKMQ (reference sequence). V was clipped by 3 bases and J by 4 bases; unmatched bases: 10. There are 16 residues in the CDR3. The CDR3 is CASSFDRGRRLETQYF. CDR3 sequence (DNA): TGTGCCAGCAGCTTCGACAGGGGACGTAGGCTAGAGACCCAGTACTTC.

The rearrangement links TRBV7-9 to TRBJ2-3; D ambiguous. Trimming pared 3 bases from V and 5 bases from J, leaving 9 bases between. Germline V gene data show CDR1 as SEHNR and CDR2 as FQNEAQ (reference sequence). The CDR3 has 13 residues. DNA of the CDR3: TGTGCCAGCAGCTTGGGCTTTGGAGATACGCAGTATTTT. This gives the protein CASSLGFGDTQYF.

This clone was seen just once. This chain joins TRBV7-3 and TRBJ2-3; D possibly corresponds to TRBD2 (6 bases). The CDR3 runs to 16 residues. V was trimmed by 5 bases and J by 3 bases, leaving 18 bases between them. Germline V CDR1 and CDR2: SGHTA, FQGTGA. The CDR3 bases are TGTGCCAGCAGCCCCTTGGGGGTGACTAGGACAGATACGCAGTATTTT. Its translation is CASSPLGVTRTDTQYF.

The chain uses TRBV7-9 and TRBJ1-6, with 9 nucleotides matching TRBD1. The CDR3 is 15 amino acids. In germline, CDR1 is SEHNR, CDR2 FQNEAQ (reference sequence). J lost 7 bases, V lost 6 bases, and 7 bases had no gene match. CDR3 in amino acids: CASRVQGARNSPLHF. The CDR3 region has the DNA TGTGCCAGCAGGGTACAGGGGGCCAGGAATTCACCCCTCCACTTT.

The genes are TRBV7-9 and TRBJ1-2; D call uncertain. Deletions cut 1 base from V and 4 bases from J, with 13 bases between. The CDR3 spans 15 residues. Germline-derived CDR1 and CDR2 are SEHNR and FQNEAQ (reference sequence). DNA for the CDR3: TGTGCCAGCAGCTTAGATCCCTCCGGGATCTATGGCTACACCTTC. Translated, it gives CASSLDPSGIYGYTF.

This clone has only one observation. This chain links TRBV7-2 with TRBJ1-2; a weak D match, TRBD1 (5 bases). The germline V gene has CDR1 SGHTA and CDR2 FQGNSA. The V gene lost 1 base and the J gene lost 3 bases, with 9 bases spanning the gap. The CDR3 totals 14 residues. The CDR3 here is CASSLVQAHYGYTF. The CDR3 DNA reads as TGTGCCAGCAGCTTAGTACAGGCGCACTATGGCTACACCTTC.

The rearrangement joins TRBV7-2 to TRBJ1-6, with D tentatively TRBD1 (6 bases). The V gene's germline CDR1 is SGHTA and CDR2 FQGNSA. Trimming shortened V by 3 bases and J by 9 bases, and 15 bases separated the two germline ends. This CDR3 contains 15 residues. The CDR3 DNA sequence: TGTGCCAGCAGCTTTGGTGGCGGGGGCACTTCACCCCTCCACTTT. Protein: CASSFGGGGTSPLHF.

The J gene is TRBJ1-2, the V gene TRBV4-3; 9 positions agree with TRBD1. Germline CDR1 is LGHNA and CDR2 is YSLEER. V lost 0 bases and J lost 3; bases outside the gene matches: 2. The CDR3 extends over 15 amino acids. For the CDR3, the DNA is TGCGCCAGCAGCCAAGATGGGGACAGGGACTATGGCTACACCTTC. Translation gives CASSQDGDRDYGYTF.

V is TRBV6-5 and J is TRBJ1-1, with TRBD1 matching 7 bases. The germline gives CDR1 MNHEY, CDR2 SVGAGI. There are 13 residues in the CDR3. The junction had 7 bases not matched to a gene; V was cut back by 5 bases and J by 7 bases. CDR3 DNA sequence: TGTGCCAGCAGTAACGACAGGGACAGTGAAGCTTTCTTT. This translates into CASSNDRDSEAFF.

The chain employs TRBV7-2 and TRBJ2-6, with D uncertain. Germline V CDR1 and CDR2: SGHTA, FQGNSA. The CDR3 has 14 amino acids. Trimming took 5 bases from V and 0 from J, leaving 5 bases between them. CDR3 amino acids: CASSPGSGANVLTF. CDR3 in DNA: TGTGCCAGCAGCCCCGGCTCTGGGGCCAACGTCCTGACTTTC.

The chain uses TRBV7-9 and TRBJ2-2; 9 bases match TRBD2. Germline lookup yields CDR1 SEHNR and CDR2 FQNEAQ (reference sequence). Trimming took 5 bases from V and 8 from J; bases not matched to a gene: 6. CDR3 length: 14 residues. CDR3 in DNA: TGTGCCAGCAGCCGAGGACTAGCGTCTGGGGAGCTGTTTTTT. Its protein is CASSRGLASGELFF.

In regard to this clone: The junction shows a germline mismatch at one end, possibly a read error. Other DNA sequences in the sample encode the same CDR3. The chain links TRBV2 to TRBJ1-5; 8 bases match TRBD1. Germline CDR1 SNHLY, CDR2 FYNNEI. CDR3 length equals 15 residues. CDR3 in amino acids: CASREGTGGNQPQHF. In DNA, the CDR3 is TGTGCCAGCAGGGAAGGGACAGGAGGCAATCAGCCCCAGCATTTT.

The chain employs TRBV7-2 and TRBJ1-6; possible D gene TRBD1, 5 bases. Germline V lookup: CDR1 SGHTA, CDR2 FQGNSA. The CDR3 runs 14 residues. Between the trimmed V and J ends, which lost 2 bases and 7 bases, there was a span of 9 bases. In DNA form, the CDR3 reads TGTGCCAGCAGCTTAATGGGGGGAAATTCACCCCTCCACTTT. Amino acids: CASSLMGGNSPLHF. Full variable domain (remainder filled in from reference TRBV7-2 and TRBJ1-6): GAGVSQSPSNKVTEKGKDVELRCDPISGHTALYWYRQSLGQGLEFLIYFQGNSAPDKSGLPSDRFSAERTGGSVSTLTIQRTQQEDSAVYLCASSLMGGNSPLHFGNGTRLTVT.

The gene calls are TRBV30 and TRBJ2-3; D unclear. Trimming stripped 2 bases from V and 1 base from J, with 7 bases between. Germline V gene data show CDR1 as GTSNPN and CDR2 as SVGIG (reference sequence). CDR3 length: 13 amino acids. The CDR3 nucleotides are TGTGCCTGGAGTCACCCGGGCACAGATACGCAGTATTTT. Its translation: CAWSHPGTDTQYF. The whole variable domain, filled in from reference TRBV30 and TRBJ2-3, reads SQTIHQWPATLVQPVGSPLSLECTVEGTSNPNLYWYRQAAGRGLQLLFYSVGIGQISSEVPQNLSASRPQDRQFILSSKKLLLSDSGFYLCAWSHPGTDTQYFGPGTRLTVL.

The sample holds a few counts of this clone. This chain joins TRBV5-8 and TRBJ1-6; D remains unclear. V was pared by 6 bases and J by 0 bases, with 10 bases between. This CDR3 comprises 15 residues. Germline V gene data show CDR1 as SGHTS and CDR2 as YDEGEE. This CDR3 reads CASNRRSSYNSPLHF. The CDR3 DNA follows: TGTGCCAGCAATCGCCGGAGCTCCTATAATTCACCCCTCCACTTT.

The rearrangement links TRBV7-2 to TRBJ1-1; D gene ambiguous. CDR1 SGHTA and CDR2 FQGNSA come from the germline V gene. The V end lost 5 bases, the J end lost 1 base, and 14 bases lay between the germline ends. The CDR3 sequence is 15 residues long. The CDR3 sequence is CASSPTRGKNTEAFF. CDR3 bases: TGTGCCAGCAGCCCCACTCGGGGAAAGAACACTGAAGCTTTCTTT.

A single count supports this clone. This chain links TRBV5-3 with TRBJ1-6; possible D gene TRBD1, 6 bases. TRBV5-3 is classed as an ORF, of uncertain function. V gave up 3 bases and J gave up 0 bases, with 16 bases separating them. CDR3 length: 18 residues. The CDR3: CARSSKWGGRSYNSPLHF. The CDR3 bases are TGTGCCAGAAGCTCGAAATGGGGGGGCCGCTCCTATAATTCACCCCTCCACTTT.

The V and J genes are TRBV18 and TRBJ2-2; possibly TRBD2 for D (5 bases). Germline CDR1 reads KGHSH; CDR2 reads LQKENI. The V gene lost 11 bases and the J gene lost 6 bases, with 16 bases spanning the gap. This CDR3 contains 13 residues. The CDR3 sequence is CASVGGTAGELFF. The CDR3 DNA reads TGTGCCTCGGTCGGAGGAACAGCCGGGGAGCTGTTTTTT.

The chain recombines TRBV7-9 with TRBJ2-7; 10 nucleotides match TRBD2. Looked up from germline, CDR1 is SEHNR and CDR2 is FQNEAQ (reference sequence). The V gene end was trimmed by 5 bases and the J gene end by 0 bases; junction bases not matched to a gene: 7. CDR3 length: 16 amino acids. The CDR3 spells CASSKRGGFSSYEQYF. The CDR3 DNA reads as TGTGCCAGCAGCAAGCGGGGGGGATTTAGCTCCTACGAGCAGTACTTC. The whole variable domain, remainder taken from reference TRBV7-9 and TRBJ2-7, is DTGVSQNPRHKITKRGQNVTFRCDPISEHNRLYWYRQTLGQGPEFLTYFQNEAQLEKSRLLSDRFSAERPKGSFSTLEIQRTEQGDSAMYLCASSKRGGFSSYEQYFGPGTRLTVT.

The V call is TRBV11-3, the J call TRBJ1-1; D unresolved. Germline-derived CDR1 and CDR2 are SGHNT and YENEEA. V lost 5 bases, J lost 4 bases, and 11 bases lay in between. The CDR3 runs to 13 residues. DNA of the CDR3: TGTGCCAGCAGCACAAACCTAGGCACTGAAGCTTTCTTT. It is translated as CASSTNLGTEAFF.

Points on this clone: Other DNA sequences in this specimen translate into the identical CDR3. This chain joins TRBV30 and TRBJ1-1, with D possibly matching TRBD1 (5 bases). V was shortened by 3 bases and J by 5 bases, with 10 bases between the two germline ends. The CDR3 contains 12 residues. Germline loops: CDR1 GTSNPN, CDR2 SVGIG (reference sequence). CDR3 nucleotide sequence: TGTGCCTGGAGCGGTGGGGGGACTGAAGCTTTCTTT. Translation gives CAWSGGGTEAFF.

V is TRBV28 and J is TRBJ1-2; no reliable D call. Germline V gives CDR1 MDHEN, CDR2 SYDVKM. The germline V and J ends were trimmed by 2 bases and 4 bases, with 17 bases remaining between them. The CDR3 totals 16 residues. CDR3 sequence reads: CASSLIAADRIYGYTF. The CDR3 DNA is TGTGCCAGCAGTTTAATAGCAGCGGATAGGATCTATGGCTACACCTTC.

In this sample, this clone turned up a few times. The rearrangement joins TRBV2 to TRBJ1-2, with D perhaps TRBD1 (6 bases). V lost 7 bases and J 7 bases, leaving 22 bases between the germline ends. Per germline, CDR1 SNHLY and CDR2 FYNNEI. This CDR3 is 15 amino acids long. The CDR3 loop is CASNAGSDRHLGYTF. CDR3 nucleotides: TGTGCCAGCAATGCAGGTAGCGACAGGCATCTTGGCTACACCTTC.

This chain uses TRBV4-1 with TRBJ1-1, with 8 bases that match TRBD1. CDR3 length: 15 residues. With V trimmed by 5 bases and J by 1 base, 6 bases remained unmatched. Germline V gene sequence: CDR1 MGHRA, CDR2 YSYEKL. CDR3 in DNA: TGCGCCAGCAGCTCTCAACAGGGGGGGAACACTGAAGCTTTCTTT. This translates into CASSSQQGGNTEAFF.

J is TRBJ2-2 and V is TRBV9, with 8 nucleotides matching TRBD1. Germline lookup yields CDR1 SGDLS and CDR2 YYNGEE. Unmatched junction bases numbered 15, after V lost 2 bases and J lost 6 bases. The CDR3 loop spans 18 amino acids. The CDR3 protein is CASSVRPHLDRAAGELFF. Here the CDR3 DNA reads TGTGCCAGCAGCGTCCGACCCCATTTGGACAGGGCCGCCGGGGAGCTGTTTTTT. The variable domain in full, completed from reference TRBV9 and TRBJ2-2, reads DSGVTQTPKHLITATGQRVTLRCSPRSGDLSVYWYQQSLDQGLQFLIQYYNGEERAKGNILERFSAQQFPDLHSELNLSSLELGDSALYFCASSVRPHLDRAAGELFFGEGSRLTVL.

The chain is built from TRBV5-1 and TRBJ2-5; 7 bases align to TRBD1. The CDR3 contains 14 residues. Germline V CDR1 and CDR2: SGHRS, YFSETQ. After removal of 4 bases from V and 1 base from J, the junction contained 4 bases not matched to a gene. This CDR3 is CASSGGQTQETQYF. CDR3 sequence (DNA): TGCGCCAGCAGCGGGGGACAGACCCAAGAGACCCAGTACTTC. The whole variable domain, remainder taken from reference TRBV5-1 and TRBJ2-5, is KAGVTQTPRYLIKTRGQQVTLSCSPISGHRSVSWYQQTPGQGLQFLFEYFSETQRNKGNFPGRFSGRQFSNSRSEMNVSTLELGDSALYLCASSGGQTQETQYFGPGTRLLVL.

This clone showed up just a few times. This chain connects TRBV2 to TRBJ1-1, with TRBD1 matching 8 bases. This CDR3 comprises 14 residues. Germline values: CDR1 SNHLY, CDR2 FYNNEI. With V trimmed by 6 bases and J by 5 bases, 8 bases remained unmatched. CDR3 coding DNA: TGTGCCAGCAGGGCACAGGGGGGGACGACTGAAGCTTTCTTT. It specifies CASRAQGGTTEAFF. The complete variable domain, with remaining parts taken from reference TRBV2 and TRBJ1-1, reads EPEVTQTPSHQVTQMGQEVILRCVPISNHLYFYWYRQILGQKVEFLVSFYNNEISEKSEIFDDQFSVERPDGSNFTLKIRSTKLEDSAMYFCASRAQGGTTEAFFGQGTRLTVV.

The rearrangement uses TRBV25-1 and TRBJ1-1; 7 positions match TRBD1. The CDR3 has 11 residues. The junction had 3 bases not matched to a gene; V was cut back by 7 bases and J by 7 bases. Germline CDR1 is MGHDK and CDR2 is SYGVNS. The CDR3, as DNA: TGTGCCAGCAACAGGGGAATTGAAGCTTTCTTT. It encodes CASNRGIEAFF. Looking up the rest from reference TRBV25-1 and TRBJ1-1 gives the full variable domain: EADIYQTPRYLVIGTGKKITLECSQTMGHDKMYWYQQDPGMELHLIHYSYGVNSTEKGDLSSESTVSRIRTEHFPLTLESARPSHTSQYLCASNRGIEAFFGQGTRLTVV.